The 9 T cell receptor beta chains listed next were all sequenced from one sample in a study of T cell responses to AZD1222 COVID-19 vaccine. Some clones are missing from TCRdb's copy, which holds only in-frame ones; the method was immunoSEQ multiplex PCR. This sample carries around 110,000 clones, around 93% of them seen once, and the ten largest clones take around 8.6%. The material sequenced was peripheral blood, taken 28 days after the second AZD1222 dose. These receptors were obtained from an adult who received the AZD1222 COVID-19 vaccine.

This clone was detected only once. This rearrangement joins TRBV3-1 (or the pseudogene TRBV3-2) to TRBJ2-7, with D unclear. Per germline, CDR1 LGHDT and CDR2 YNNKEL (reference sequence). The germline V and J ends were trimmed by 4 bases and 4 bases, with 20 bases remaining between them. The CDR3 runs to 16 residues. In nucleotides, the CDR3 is TGTGCCAGCAGCCCCTCGGGTAGCCAACGGGTGTACGAGCAGTACTTC. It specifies CASSPSGSQRVYEQYF.

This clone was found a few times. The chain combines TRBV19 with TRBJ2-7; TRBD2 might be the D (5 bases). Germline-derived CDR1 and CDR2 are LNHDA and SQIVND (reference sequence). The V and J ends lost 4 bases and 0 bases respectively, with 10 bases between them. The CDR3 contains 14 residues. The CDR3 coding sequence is TGTGCCAGTAGTACCCAGCGGAGCTCCTACGAGCAGTACTTC. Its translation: CASSTQRSSYEQYF.

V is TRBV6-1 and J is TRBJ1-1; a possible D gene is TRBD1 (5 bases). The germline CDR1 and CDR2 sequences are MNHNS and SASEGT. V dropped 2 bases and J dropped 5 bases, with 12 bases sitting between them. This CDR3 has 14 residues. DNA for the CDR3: TGTGCCAGCAGTGAAAGTAGGGGACGGACTGAAGCTTTCTTT. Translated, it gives CASSESRGRTEAFF.

CDR3 sequence: CASSLLPPGTGTYEQYF. The CDR3 DNA is TGCGCCAGCAGCTTGTTGCCCCCCGGGACAGGGACCTACGAGCAGTACTTC. This chain uses TRBV5-1 with TRBJ2-7, with TRBD1 matching 9 bases. Germline V gene sequence: CDR1 SGHRS, CDR2 YFSETQ. V lost 1 base to trimming and J lost 2 bases; unmatched junction nucleotides: 10. The CDR3 runs 17 residues.

The CDR3 DNA reads TGTGCCAGCAGTGACCTCAGGGATGGTGGGGCCAAAAACATTCAGTACTTC. Encoded protein: CASSDLRDGGAKNIQYF. The chain recombines TRBV6-1 with TRBJ2-4; perhaps TRBD1 as D (5 bases). Trimming removed 3 bases from V and 1 base from J, with 16 bases in between. The length of the CDR3 is 17 residues. In germline, CDR1 is MNHNS, CDR2 SASEGT.

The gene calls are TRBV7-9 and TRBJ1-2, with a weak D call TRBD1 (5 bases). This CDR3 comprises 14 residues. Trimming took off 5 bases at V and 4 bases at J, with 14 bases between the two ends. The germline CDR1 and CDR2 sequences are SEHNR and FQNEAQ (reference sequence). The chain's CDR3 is CASSPLTVLYGYTF. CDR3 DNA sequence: TGTGCCAGCAGCCCACTGACAGTTCTCTATGGCTACACCTTC.

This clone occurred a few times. CDR3 loop: CASSSPVAEQYF. In DNA form, the CDR3 reads TGTGCCAGCAGCTCGCCGGTTGCCGAGCAGTACTTC. The J gene is TRBJ2-7, the V gene TRBV7-2; D gene ambiguous. The CDR3 is made up of 12 amino acids. The V end lost 4 bases, the J end lost 6 bases, and 10 bases lay between the germline ends. Germline CDR1 SGHTA, CDR2 FQGNSA.

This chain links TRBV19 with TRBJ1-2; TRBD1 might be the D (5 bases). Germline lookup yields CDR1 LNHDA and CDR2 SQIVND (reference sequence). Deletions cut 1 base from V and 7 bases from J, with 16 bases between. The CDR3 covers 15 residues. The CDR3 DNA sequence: TGTGCCAGTAGTATAGTCATGGGCAGGGTGACTGGCTACACCTTC. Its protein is CASSIVMGRVTGYTF.

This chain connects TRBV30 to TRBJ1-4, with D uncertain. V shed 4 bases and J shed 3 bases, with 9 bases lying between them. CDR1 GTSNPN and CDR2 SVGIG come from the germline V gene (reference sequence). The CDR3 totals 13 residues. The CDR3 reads CAWTPGPNEKLFF. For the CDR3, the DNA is TGTGCCTGGACCCCCGGGCCTAATGAAAAACTGTTTTTT.